This T cell receptor (beta chain) was captured by sequencing in a study of blood T cell repertoires in COVID-19. Whole-study context: Collection of acute and convalescent COVID-19 samples took place in the United States, Italy and Spain. T cells, B-cell-depleted T cells, or PBMCs provided the cDNA or gDNA that served as material.

Germline V gene lookup returns CDR1 SGHTA and CDR2 FQGNSA. This CDR3 is 11 amino acids long. Trimming stripped 5 bases from V and 8 bases from J, with 8 bases between. Authors' processing steps: How many nucleated cells were present was estimated from reference gene primer amplification. Profiling relied on immunoSEQ multiplex PCR, and the TCRdb table lists in-frame clones only, not all of them. That table gives V, J and clone size, and the DNA gave D and trimming. The sample lists under 60,000 clones; 80% to 90% were seen once. The clonotype comes from a human donor with active COVID-19. The donor label of this sample is uncertain. The V call is TRBV7-2, the J call TRBJ2-3, with D tentatively TRBD2 (5 bases). The source material was peripheral blood. The CDR3 here is CASSPSTTQYF. The CDR3 region has the DNA TGTGCCAGCAGCCCTAGCACTACGCAGTATTTT.